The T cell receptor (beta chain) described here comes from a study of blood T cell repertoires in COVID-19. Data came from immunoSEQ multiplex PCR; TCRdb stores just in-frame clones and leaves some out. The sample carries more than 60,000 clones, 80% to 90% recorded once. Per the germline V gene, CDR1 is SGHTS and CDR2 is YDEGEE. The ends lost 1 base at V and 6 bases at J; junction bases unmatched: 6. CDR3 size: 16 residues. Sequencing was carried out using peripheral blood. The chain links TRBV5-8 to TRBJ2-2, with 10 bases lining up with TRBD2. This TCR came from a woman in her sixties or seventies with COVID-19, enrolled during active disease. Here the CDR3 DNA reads TGTGCCAGCAGCTTGACTAGCGGGGACCCTCCCGGGGAGCTGTTTTTT. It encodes CASSLTSGDPPGELFF.